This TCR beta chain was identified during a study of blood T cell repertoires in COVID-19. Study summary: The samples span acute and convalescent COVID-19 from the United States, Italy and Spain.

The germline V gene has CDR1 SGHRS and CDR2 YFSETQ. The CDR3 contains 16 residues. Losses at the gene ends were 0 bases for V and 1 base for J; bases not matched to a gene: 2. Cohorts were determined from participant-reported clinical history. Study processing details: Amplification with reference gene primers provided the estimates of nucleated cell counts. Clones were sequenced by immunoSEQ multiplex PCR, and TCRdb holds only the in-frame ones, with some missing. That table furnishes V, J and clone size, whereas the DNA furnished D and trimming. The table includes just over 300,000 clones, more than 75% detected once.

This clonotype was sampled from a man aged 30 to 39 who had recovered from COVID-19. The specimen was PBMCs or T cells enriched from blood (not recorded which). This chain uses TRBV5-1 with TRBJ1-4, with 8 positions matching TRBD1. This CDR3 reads CASSLAGTGTNEKLFF. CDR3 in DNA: TGCGCCAGCAGCTTGGCCGGGACAGGAACTAATGAAAAACTGTTTTTT.